This TCR beta chain was profiled in a study of cytomegalovirus exposure and HLA in healthy donors. This clone was recorded once. Primers included in the PCR were 60 Vbeta and 13 Jbeta primers. Profiled with immunoSEQ multiplex PCR; TCRdb holds only in-frame clones, not every one. Of approximately 170,000 clones listed, roughly 79% are singletons. The V gene lost 4 bases and the J gene lost 2 bases, with 16 bases spanning the gap. The germline CDR1 and CDR2 sequences are SGHDT and YYEEEE. This CDR3 has 15 amino acids. This receptor was identified in a man aged 40-49 years in good health and CMV-seronegative. Material for sequencing was PBMCs. This rearrangement joins TRBV5-6 to TRBJ2-7, with D perhaps TRBD1 (6 bases). The CDR3, as DNA: TGTGCCAGCAGCCAGAACAGGGTGGGGACCTACGAGCAGTACTTC. This encodes CASSQNRVGTYEQYF.